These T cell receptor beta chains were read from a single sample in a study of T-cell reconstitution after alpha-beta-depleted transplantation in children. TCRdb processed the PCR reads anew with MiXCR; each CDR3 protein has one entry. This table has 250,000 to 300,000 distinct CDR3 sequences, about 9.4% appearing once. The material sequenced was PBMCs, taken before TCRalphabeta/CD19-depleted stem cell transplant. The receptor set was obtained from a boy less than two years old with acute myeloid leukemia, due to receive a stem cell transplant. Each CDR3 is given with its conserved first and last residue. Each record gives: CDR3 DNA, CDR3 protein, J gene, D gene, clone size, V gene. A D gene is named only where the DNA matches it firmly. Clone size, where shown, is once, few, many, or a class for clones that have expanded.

DNA: TGTGCCAGCAGTCCCCGGGTTCAGAACACCGGGGAGCTGTTTTTT; CDR3: CASSPRVQNTGELFF; J: TRBJ2-2; D: .; size: many; V: TRBV12-3/TRBV12-4
DNA: TGTGCCAGCAGCCCCGTGGGCGGGCCCTACAATGAGCAGTTCTTC; CDR3: CASSPVGGPYNEQFF; J: TRBJ2-1; D: .; size: .; V: TRBV12-3/TRBV12-4
DNA: TGTGCCAGCAGCGTAGACGGGAAAGGAAACACCATATATTTT; CDR3: CASSVDGKGNTIYF; J: TRBJ1-3; D: .; size: .; V: TRBV9
DNA: TGTGCCAGCAGCTTAACCGGGGTCCCCGGGGAGCTGTTTTTT; CDR3: CASSLTGVPGELFF; J: TRBJ2-2; D: .; size: many; V: TRBV7-3
DNA: TGTGCCAGCAGTAACCAGGGGGACCAAGAGACCCAGTACTTC; CDR3: CASSNQGDQETQYF; J: TRBJ2-5; D: TRBD1; size: many; V: TRBV2
DNA: TGCGCCAGCAGCTTGGCGGTCCTGCAAGAGACCCAGTACTTC; CDR3: CASSLAVLQETQYF; J: TRBJ2-5; D: .; size: many; V: TRBV5-1
DNA: TGTGCCAGCAGTTGGACAGGGCGAGGCTATGGCTACACCTTC; CDR3: CASSWTGRGYGYTF; J: TRBJ1-2; D: TRBD1; size: .; V: TRBV12-3/TRBV12-4
DNA: TGTGCCAGCAGTTCCGACGCAGGGATGAACACTGAAGCTTTCTTT; CDR3: CASSSDAGMNTEAFF; J: TRBJ1-1; D: .; size: many; V: TRBV28
DNA: TGCGCCAGCAGCTTGGGCGGGGACCCCCGCCGAGAGACCCAGTACTTC; CDR3: CASSLGGDPRRETQYF; J: TRBJ2-5; D: .; size: .; V: TRBV5-1
DNA: TGTGCCAGCAGCTCCCTCTCGGCCTCAGATACGCAGTATTTT; CDR3: CASSSLSASDTQYF; J: TRBJ2-3; D: .; size: many; V: TRBV7-3
DNA: TGCAGTGCTAGACCTCCCGGGCAGGGGGCATGGGAGCAGTACTTC; CDR3: CSARPPGQGAWEQYF; J: TRBJ2-7; D: TRBD1; size: many; V: TRBV20-1
DNA: TGTGCCAGCAGCTTAGGTTCCGGGACGTACGTGGGCGAGCAGTACTTC; CDR3: CASSLGSGTYVGEQYF; J: TRBJ2-7; D: .; size: many; V: TRBV7-2
DNA: TGCAGTGCTAGAAGGTACCGGGGGAACTATGGCTACACCTTC; CDR3: CSARRYRGNYGYTF; J: TRBJ1-2; D: .; size: .; V: TRBV20-1
DNA: TGTGCCAGCAGCCAAGGGCAAGTGGTTACCGGGGAGCTGTTTTTT; CDR3: CASSQGQVVTGELFF; J: TRBJ2-2; D: .; size: many; V: TRBV3-1
DNA: TGTGCCACCGCGGACGGAGCTCAAGAGACCCAGTACTTC; CDR3: CATADGAQETQYF; J: TRBJ2-5; D: .; size: .; V: TRBV19
DNA: TGCGCCAGCAGTCTTGGAGGGAACACCGGGGAGCTGTTTTTT; CDR3: CASSLGGNTGELFF; J: TRBJ2-2; D: .; size: many; V: TRBV12-3/TRBV12-4
DNA: TGTGCCAGCGGCCGACAGACGTACGAGCAGTACTTC; CDR3: CASGRQTYEQYF; J: TRBJ2-7; D: .; size: many; V: TRBV7-2
DNA: TGCGCCAGCAGCTTGAAGTTAGGGGAGCTGTTTTTT; CDR3: CASSLKLGELFF; J: TRBJ2-2; D: .; size: .; V: TRBV5-1
DNA: TGTGCCAGCAGCGCCAACCGGGACAGTGGCTACACCTTC; CDR3: CASSANRDSGYTF; J: TRBJ1-2; D: TRBD1; size: .; V: TRBV5-5
DNA: TGTGCCAGCAGTGACACAGGGGCCTACGAGCAGTACTTC; CDR3: CASSDTGAYEQYF; J: TRBJ2-7; D: TRBD1; size: many; V: TRBV25-1
DNA: TGTGCCAGCATCGTAGGGGGATTGGGAAATGAGCAGTTCTTC; CDR3: CASIVGGLGNEQFF; J: TRBJ2-1; D: .; size: many; V: TRBV9
DNA: TGTGCCAGCAGTAAGACCAGGGGCGAGCAGTACTTC; CDR3: CASSKTRGEQYF; J: TRBJ2-7; D: .; size: .; V: TRBV6-5
DNA: TGCAGCTTTTCCCAACAGGGGTACACTGAAGCTTTCTTT; CDR3: CSFSQQGYTEAFF; J: TRBJ1-1; D: TRBD1; size: many; V: TRBV29-1
DNA: TGCAGCGTCAGGGGACAGGGACACAATGAGCAGTTCTTC; CDR3: CSVRGQGHNEQFF; J: TRBJ2-1; D: TRBD1; size: few; V: TRBV29-1